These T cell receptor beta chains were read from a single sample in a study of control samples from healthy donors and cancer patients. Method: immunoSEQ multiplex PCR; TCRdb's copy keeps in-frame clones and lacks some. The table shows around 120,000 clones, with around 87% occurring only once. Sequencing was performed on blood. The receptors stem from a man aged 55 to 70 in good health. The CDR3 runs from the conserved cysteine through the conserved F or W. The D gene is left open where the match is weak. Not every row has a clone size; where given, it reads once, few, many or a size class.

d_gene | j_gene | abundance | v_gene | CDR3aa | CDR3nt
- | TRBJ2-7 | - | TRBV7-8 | CASSLVGVGYEQYF | TGTGCCAGCAGCTTAGTAGGGGTAGGGTACGAGCAGTACTTC
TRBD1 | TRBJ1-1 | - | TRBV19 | CASSIRTGVTEAFF | TGTGCCAGTAGTATACGGACAGGGGTCACTGAAGCTTTCTTT
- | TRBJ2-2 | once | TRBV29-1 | CSAFWGTGELFF | TGCAGCGCCTTCTGGGGCACCGGGGAGCTGTTTTTT
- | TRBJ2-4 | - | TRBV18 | CASSLMGGAIKNIQYF | TGTGCCAGCTCACTAATGGGCGGCGCCATCAAAAACATTCAGTACTTC
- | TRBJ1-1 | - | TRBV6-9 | CASSYSFGRLNTEAFF | TGTGCCAGCAGTTATTCGTTCGGCCGCCTGAACACTGAAGCTTTCTTT
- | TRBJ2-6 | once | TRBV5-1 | CASSLGGPLSGANVLTF | TGCGCCAGCAGCTTGGGGGGTCCCCTCTCTGGGGCCAACGTCCTGACTTTC
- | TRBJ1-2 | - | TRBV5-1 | CASSMGGHSNYGYTF | TGCGCCAGCAGCATGGGGGGCCATTCTAACTATGGCTACACCTTC
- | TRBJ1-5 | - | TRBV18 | CASSPQANQPQHF | TGTGCCAGCTCACCCCAGGCCAATCAGCCCCAGCATTTT
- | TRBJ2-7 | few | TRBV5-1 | CASSFTDGSYEQYF | TGCGCCAGCAGCTTTACGGACGGCTCCTACGAGCAGTACTTC
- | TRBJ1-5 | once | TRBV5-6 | CASSIMTSQPQHF | TGTGCCAGCAGCATCATGACAAGCCAGCCCCAGCATTTT
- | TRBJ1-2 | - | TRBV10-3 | CAISDTGIYGYTF | TGTGCCATCAGCGACACTGGGATTTATGGCTACACCTTC
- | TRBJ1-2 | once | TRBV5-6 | CASSYTTASTGYTF | TGTGCCAGCAGCTACACGACAGCTTCTACTGGCTACACCTTC
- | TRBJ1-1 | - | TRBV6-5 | CASSYSFNRANTEAFF | TGTGCCAGCAGTTACTCCTTTAACCGGGCCAACACTGAAGCTTTCTTT
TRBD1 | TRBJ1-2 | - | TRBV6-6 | CASSYRQGASGYTF | TGTGCCAGCAGTTACCGGCAGGGGGCGAGTGGCTACACCTTC
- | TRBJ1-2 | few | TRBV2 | CASSPGRIYGYTF | TGTGCCAGCAGTCCGGGACGGATCTATGGCTACACCTTC
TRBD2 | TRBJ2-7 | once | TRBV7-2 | CASSEFGGTYEQYF | TGTGCCAGCAGTGAGTTCGGGGGGACCTACGAGCAGTACTTC
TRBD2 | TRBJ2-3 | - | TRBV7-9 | CASSLMGLSTDTQYF | TGTGCCAGCAGCTTAATGGGACTAAGCACAGATACGCAGTATTTT
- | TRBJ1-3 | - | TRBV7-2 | CASSLGQTGNTIYF | TGTGCCAGCAGCTTAGGGCAGACTGGAAACACCATATATTTT
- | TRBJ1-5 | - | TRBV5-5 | CASSFGGTDVQPQHF | TGTGCCAGCAGCTTCGGTGGAACAGATGTTCAGCCCCAGCATTTT
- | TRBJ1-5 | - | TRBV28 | CASSWGAGNQPQHF | TGTGCCAGCAGTTGGGGCGCGGGCAATCAGCCCCAGCATTTT
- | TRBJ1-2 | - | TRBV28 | CASSPPKPEDLHGYTF | TGTGCCAGCAGTCCCCCAAAACCGGAGGATTTACATGGCTACACCTTC
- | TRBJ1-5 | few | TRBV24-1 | CATSGLESSLHF | TGTGCCACCAGTGGGTTAGAGAGCTCATTGCATTTT
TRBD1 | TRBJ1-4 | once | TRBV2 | CASSRQGARDEKLFF | TGTGCCAGCAGTAGACAGGGGGCGCGGGATGAAAAACTGTTTTTT
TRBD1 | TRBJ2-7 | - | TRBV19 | CASSISDRASYEQYF | TGTGCCAGTAGTATAAGCGACAGGGCAAGTTACGAGCAGTACTTC
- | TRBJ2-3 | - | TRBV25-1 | CASSEGGTFTDTQYF | TGTGCCAGCAGTGAAGGTGGTACCTTCACAGATACGCAGTATTTT
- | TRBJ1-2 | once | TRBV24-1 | CATSQGRDYGYTF | TGTGCCACCAGTCAGGGTCGAGACTATGGCTACACCTTC
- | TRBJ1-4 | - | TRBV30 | CAWSVIFNEKLFF | TGTGCCTGGAGTGTAATCTTCAATGAAAAACTGTTTTTT
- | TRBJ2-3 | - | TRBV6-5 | CASSPTLGDTQYF | TGTGCCAGCAGCCCAACCCTCGGCGATACGCAGTATTTT
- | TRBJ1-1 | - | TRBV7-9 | CASSPSGGMNTEAFF | TGTGCCAGCAGCCCCTCAGGTGGAATGAACACTGAAGCTTTCTTT
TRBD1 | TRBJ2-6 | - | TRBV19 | CASTPPGQGKAGANVLTF | TGTGCCAGTACCCCCCCTGGACAGGGAAAAGCTGGGGCCAACGTCCTGACTTTC
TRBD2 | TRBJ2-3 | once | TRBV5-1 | CASSLRIRGVTDTQYF | TGCGCCAGCAGCTTACGTATCCGGGGGGTCACAGATACGCAGTATTTT
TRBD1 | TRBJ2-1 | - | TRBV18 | CASSPKQTGDKQFF | TGTGCCAGCTCACCGAAACAGACAGGGGACAAGCAGTTCTTC
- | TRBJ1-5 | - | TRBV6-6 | CASSQPPWESSIGNQPQHF | TGTGCCAGCAGTCAGCCGCCGTGGGAATCGTCGATAGGCAATCAGCCCCAGCATTTT